Below are 12 T cell receptor beta chains sequenced from a single sample in a study of cytomegalovirus exposure and HLA in healthy donors. The PCR was carried out with 60 Vbeta primers and 13 Jbeta primers. The repertoire was sequenced with immunoSEQ multiplex PCR; TCRdb's copy has only in-frame clones and lacks some. Of 100,000 to 150,000 clones listed, over 60% are singletons. Sequences were obtained from PBMCs. The receptors stem from a woman in her sixties in good health and CMV-seropositive.

This clone occurred a few times. The genes are TRBV6-4 and TRBJ2-1, with a possible D match to TRBD1 (6 bases). From germline, CDR1 is MRHNA and CDR2 SNTAGT. The CDR3 is 16 residues long. V lost 4 bases, J lost 3 bases, and 16 bases lay in between. The CDR3 sequence is CASSAPNRDVYNEQFF. CDR3 bases: TGTGCCAGCAGTGCCCCCAACAGGGATGTCTACAATGAGCAGTTCTTC.

The chain links TRBV5-1 to TRBJ2-7, with 8 bases identical to TRBD1. CDR3 length: 13 residues. Looked up from germline, CDR1 is SGHRS and CDR2 is YFSETQ. V dropped 6 bases and J dropped 0; count of bases not matched to a gene: 2. This CDR3 is CASKTGGSYEQYF. The CDR3, as DNA: TGCGCCAGCAAAACAGGGGGCTCCTACGAGCAGTACTTC.

The rearrangement links TRBV5-4 to TRBJ1-2; 7 bases map to TRBD1. This CDR3 has 11 residues. V was clipped by 4 bases and J by 9 bases; unmatched bases: 3. Per germline, CDR1 SGHNT and CDR2 YYREEE (reference sequence). The CDR3 sequence: CASSRDSRYTF. In nucleotides, the CDR3 is TGTGCCAGCAGCCGGGACAGCCGCTACACCTTC.

The genes are TRBV9 and TRBJ2-3, with a possible D match to TRBD2 (5 bases). The ends were cut back, 0 bases at V and 4 bases at J, with 9 bases in the middle. The V gene's germline CDR1 is SGDLS and CDR2 YYNGEE. CDR3 length equals 14 residues. The CDR3 is CASSVGSGSDTQYF. The CDR3 DNA is TGTGCCAGCAGCGTAGGCAGCGGATCAGATACGCAGTATTTT.

The J gene is TRBJ2-3, the V gene TRBV11-2; a possible D gene is TRBD2 (5 bases). Per the germline V gene, CDR1 is SGHAT and CDR2 is FQNNGV. CDR3 length equals 17 residues. Deletions cut 1 base from V and 0 bases from J, with 14 bases between. The chain's CDR3 is CASSLVPTRVSTDTQYF. Here the CDR3 DNA reads TGTGCCAGCAGCTTAGTCCCCACGCGGGTAAGCACAGATACGCAGTATTTT.

CDR3 DNA: TGTGCCAGCGGAAAGACACAGGGACGAACAGATACGCAGTATTTT. Amino acids: CASGKTQGRTDTQYF. The chain employs TRBV27 and TRBJ2-3, with D possibly matching TRBD1 (6 bases). V was clipped by 8 bases and J by 3 bases, with 18 bases between them. Germline V lookup: CDR1 MNHEY, CDR2 SMNVEV (reference sequence). The CDR3 covers 15 residues.

The chain recombines TRBV10-3 with TRBJ2-6, with TRBD2 identical over 9 bases. The CDR3 is 18 amino acids. Germline V CDR1 and CDR2: ENHRY, SYGVKD. The trim removed 3 bases at V and 2 bases at J, leaving 8 bases unmatched. The CDR3 loop reads CAISEGLAGSTGANVLTF. The CDR3 DNA sequence: TGTGCCATCAGTGAAGGTCTAGCGGGGTCTACTGGGGCCAACGTCCTGACTTTC.

The chain carries TRBV19 and TRBJ1-4; D ambiguous. Looked up from germline, CDR1 is LNHDA and CDR2 is SQIVND (reference sequence). V gave up 8 bases and J gave up 0 bases, with 10 bases separating them. The CDR3 runs to 14 residues. CDR3 nucleotides: TGTGCCAGTGCGAACGGTGCAACTAATGAAAAACTGTTTTTT. The encoded protein is CASANGATNEKLFF. The whole variable domain, remainder taken from reference TRBV19 and TRBJ1-4, is DGGITQSPKYLFRKEGQNVTLSCEQNLNHDAMYWYRQDPGQGLRLIYYSQIVNDFQKGDIAEGYSVSREKKESFPLTVTSAQKNPTAFYLCASANGATNEKLFFGSGTQLSVL.

This clone has more than one count but fewer than ten. The rearrangement joins TRBV30 to TRBJ2-5, with D possibly TRBD2 on 6 matching bases. The CDR3 extends over 15 amino acids. With 3 bases removed from V and 5 bases from J, the gap between germline ends came to 19 bases. Per germline, CDR1 GTSNPN and CDR2 SVGIG (reference sequence). The CDR3 region has the DNA TGTGCCTGGAGCGGGCCTAGTAGCGGACCGGAGACCCAGTACTTC. Translated, it gives CAWSGPSSGPETQYF. Full variable domain (rest looked up from reference TRBV30 and TRBJ2-5): SQTIHQWPATLVQPVGSPLSLECTVEGTSNPNLYWYRQAAGRGLQLLFYSVGIGQISSEVPQNLSASRPQDRQFILSSKKLLLSDSGFYLCAWSGPSSGPETQYFGPGTRLLVL.

The V call is TRBV4-3, the J call TRBJ1-2; 10 positions agree with TRBD1. Germline CDR1 is LGHNA and CDR2 is YSLEER. Trimming cost V 5 bases and J 6 bases; bases outside gene matches: 3. The CDR3 length is 13 residues. In DNA, the CDR3 is TGCGCCAGCAGCTACGGGACAGGGGATGGCTACACCTTC. This sequence encodes CASSYGTGDGYTF.

This chain uses TRBV19 with TRBJ1-1, with 8 positions matching TRBD1. The trim removed 6 bases at V and 1 base at J, leaving 10 bases unmatched. The CDR3 extends over 16 amino acids. Germline V gene lookup returns CDR1 LNHDA and CDR2 SQIVND (reference sequence). This CDR3 reads CASSPIRQGSNTEAFF. The DNA for the CDR3 is TGTGCCAGTAGCCCAATAAGACAGGGGTCGAACACTGAAGCTTTCTTT. The whole variable domain, filled in from reference TRBV19 and TRBJ1-1, reads DGGITQSPKYLFRKEGQNVTLSCEQNLNHDAMYWYRQDPGQGLRLIYYSQIVNDFQKGDIAEGYSVSREKKESFPLTVTSAQKNPTAFYLCASSPIRQGSNTEAFFGQGTRLTVV.

The chain links TRBV6-1 to TRBJ1-2; 9 bases are shared with TRBD1. The CDR3 has 14 residues. Germline CDR1 reads MNHNS; CDR2 reads SASEGT. The V gene end was trimmed by 7 bases and the J gene end by 5 bases; junction bases not matched to a gene: 8. The CDR3: CASMKDRGIYGYTF. The CDR3 DNA follows: TGTGCCAGCATGAAAGACAGGGGGATATATGGCTACACCTTC.